Each of the 27 T cell receptor beta chains below was sequenced from the same sample in a study of T cell repertoires in ileal Crohn's disease. The table came from immunoSEQ multiplex PCR; TCRdb's copy has only in-frame clones and leaves some out. This table holds about 14,000 clones, roughly 87% found once. Sequencing was done on a sample of ileal tissue. These receptors were collected from an adult with Crohn's disease.

The chain is built from TRBV30 and TRBJ2-1, with 7 bases matching TRBD2. In germline, CDR1 is GTSNPN, CDR2 SVGIG (reference sequence). The length of the CDR3 is 13 residues. V lost 1 base and J lost 5; bases outside the gene matches: 2. CDR3 protein: CAWSGLADNEQFF. For the CDR3, the DNA is TGTGCCTGGAGTGGGCTAGCGGACAATGAGCAGTTCTTC.

This chain joins TRBV10-3 and TRBJ1-1, with D perhaps TRBD1 (6 bases). The ends were cut back, 6 bases at V and 4 bases at J, with 12 bases in the middle. The CDR3 is 13 amino acids. Germline V gene lookup returns CDR1 ENHRY and CDR2 SYGVKD. The CDR3 region has the DNA TGTGCCATCAGGGATACAGGGACCACTGAAGCTTTCTTT. Translated, it gives CAIRDTGTTEAFF.

The chain couples TRBV14 to TRBJ2-7; D call uncertain. Germline V gene lookup returns CDR1 SGHDN and CDR2 FVKESK. The V gene lost 2 bases and the J gene lost 4 bases, with 9 bases spanning the gap. The CDR3 consists of 13 residues. The CDR3 loop is CASSQPPLYEQYF. CDR3 DNA sequence: TGTGCCAGCAGCCAACCCCCATTGTACGAGCAGTACTTC.

The chain uses TRBV30 and TRBJ1-4, with a possible D match to TRBD1 (5 bases). The V gene lost 3 bases and the J gene lost 8 bases, with 13 bases spanning the gap. Germline values: CDR1 GTSNPN, CDR2 SVGIG (reference sequence). This CDR3 region has 13 residues. CDR3 sequence (DNA): TGTGCCTGGAGGGTCGGAGGGGTAGAAAAACTGTTTTTT. Translation: CAWRVGGVEKLFF.

The chain has TRBV2 and TRBJ1-2; 7 bases match TRBD1. With 5 bases clipped from V and 7 bases from J, the junction kept 7 bases outside the gene matches. This CDR3 comprises 13 residues. Germline V gene data show CDR1 as SNHLY and CDR2 as FYNNEI. CDR3 coding DNA: TGTGCCAGCAGTTCCACAGGGGAAGCTGGCTACACCTTC. It yields the protein CASSSTGEAGYTF.

The chain links TRBV9 to TRBJ1-1, with no clear D. Trimming pared 3 bases from V and 5 bases from J, leaving 17 bases between. Germline loops: CDR1 SGDLS, CDR2 YYNGEE. The CDR3 length is 15 residues. The CDR3 DNA reads as TGTGCCAGCAGCGCATCTGAAGGAAGAGGTACTGAAGCTTTCTTT. It specifies CASSASEGRGTEAFF.

The V call is TRBV5-1, the J call TRBJ1-2, with 12 positions matching TRBD1. Germline V gives CDR1 SGHRS, CDR2 YFSETQ. The CDR3 has 17 residues. Trimming at V came to 4 bases and at J to 6 bases, leaving 13 bases not matched to a gene. The CDR3 nucleotides read TGCGCCAGCAGCCATGCCGGGACAGGGGGCCGGTACGATGGCTACACCTTC. This translates into CASSHAGTGGRYDGYTF.

The chain couples TRBV9 to TRBJ2-7, with unresolved D. Between the trimmed V and J ends, which lost 0 bases and 4 bases, there was a span of 8 bases. CDR3 size: 13 residues. Germline lookup yields CDR1 SGDLS and CDR2 YYNGEE. DNA for the CDR3: TGTGCCAGCAGCGTAGGGCAATCATACGAGCAGTACTTC. Translated: CASSVGQSYEQYF.

The chain carries TRBV7-9 and TRBJ1-2, with unresolved D. Per germline, CDR1 SEHNR and CDR2 FQNEAQ (reference sequence). The CDR3 is 15 amino acids. V was trimmed by 5 bases and J by 4 bases, leaving 17 bases between them. In nucleotides, the CDR3 is TGTGCCAGCAGCCGAAGCGGCAGCTCTAGCTATGGCTACACCTTC. Translation gives CASSRSGSSSYGYTF.

The rearrangement uses TRBV4-2 and TRBJ1-2; D ambiguous. V lost 0 bases and J 8 bases, leaving 7 bases between the germline ends. In germline, CDR1 is LGHNA, CDR2 YNFKEQ. There are 12 residues in the CDR3. Here the CDR3 DNA reads TGTGCCAGCAGCCAAGAGTCAGAAGGCTACACCTTC. This translates into CASSQESEGYTF.

The chain uses TRBV29-1 and TRBJ1-2; 9 bases are a match to TRBD1. V lost 3 bases, J lost 8 bases, and 13 bases stayed unmatched. This CDR3 comprises 15 residues. Germline V gives CDR1 SQVTM, CDR2 ANQGSEA. The CDR3 coding sequence is TGCAGCGTTGATGGGGACAGGGTAATTTCGTGGGGCTACACCTTC. This gives the protein CSVDGDRVISWGYTF.

The chain recombines TRBV29-1 with TRBJ2-7, with TRBD2 as a possible D gene (6 bases). The germline CDR1 and CDR2 sequences are SQVTM and ANQGSEA. This CDR3 is built from 11 residues. V lost 7 bases, J lost 0 bases, and 7 bases lay in between. The CDR3 reads CSARDSYEQYF. CDR3 coding DNA: TGCAGCGCGCGGGACTCCTACGAGCAGTACTTC.

This clone was seen only once. J is TRBJ2-5 and V is TRBV29-1; D may be TRBD2 (6 bases). The length of the CDR3 is 12 residues. Deletions cut 8 bases from V and 2 bases from J, with 12 bases between. CDR1 is SQVTM, CDR2 ANQGSEA, per germline. The CDR3 DNA is TGCAGCTTCGGGGGATCGCAAGAGACCCAGTACTTC. Amino acids: CSFGGSQETQYF.

This clone was seen a single time. The chain uses TRBV29-1 and TRBJ1-1; no reliable D call. Looked up from germline, CDR1 is SQVTM and CDR2 is ANQGSEA. With 4 bases removed from V and 4 bases from J, the gap between germline ends came to 13 bases. The CDR3 totals 13 residues. CDR3 sequence reads: CSVVSGVSTEAFF. CDR3 nucleotides: TGCAGCGTTGTTTCCGGGGTAAGCACTGAAGCTTTCTTT.

The rearrangement joins TRBV10-2 to TRBJ1-2, with 8 bases that match TRBD1. CDR3 length: 14 residues. The germline V gene encodes CDR1 WSHSY and CDR2 SAAADI. V lost 8 bases to trimming and J lost 4 bases; unmatched junction nucleotides: 9. For the CDR3, the DNA is TGCGCCAGCGGGGATTTACAGGGGGTCTATGGCTACACCTTC. Translating gives CASGDLQGVYGYTF.

The chain is built from TRBV7-9 and TRBJ2-7, with 12 bases that match TRBD1. The CDR3 runs to 16 residues. J was trimmed by 6 bases and V by 5 bases; bases with no gene match: 11. Germline CDR1 SEHNR, CDR2 FQNEAQ (reference sequence). CDR3 nucleotides: TGTGCCAGCAGCGACCGCCCGGGACAGGGGGCTTCCGAGCAGTACTTC. This codes for CASSDRPGQGASEQYF.

This clone was counted once. The V call is TRBV9, the J call TRBJ2-2; 10 positions agree with TRBD2. V lost 3 bases and J lost 3; bases outside the gene matches: 8. This CDR3 spans 17 amino acids. CDR1 and CDR2 from the germline V gene are SGDLS and YYNGEE. The DNA for the CDR3 is TGTGCCAGCAGCGCGCAAAGGACTAGCGGTTACACCGGGGAGCTGTTTTTT. Translating gives CASSAQRTSGYTGELFF.

V usage is TRBV28 and J usage is TRBJ2-7, with 11 bases fitting TRBD2. V lost 6 bases, J lost 1 base, and 5 bases stayed unmatched. The CDR3 covers 15 residues. Germline V gives CDR1 MDHEN, CDR2 SYDVKM. As DNA, the CDR3 is TGTGCCAGCAGCAGCCTAGCGGGGGGATCCTACGAGCAGTACTTC. Its translation: CASSSLAGGSYEQYF.

Turning to this clone: The sample contains more than one DNA sequence encoding this CDR3. CDR3 loop: CSAVTGPEAFF. CDR3 nucleotides: TGCAGTGCAGTGACAGGGCCCGAAGCTTTCTTT. The gene calls are TRBV20-1 and TRBJ1-1; 7 nucleotides align to TRBD1. Trimming removed 6 bases from V and 8 bases from J; junction bases left unmatched: 6. Germline V gene sequence: CDR1 DFQATT, CDR2 SNEGSKA (reference sequence). CDR3 length: 11 residues.

The J gene is TRBJ2-7, the V gene TRBV5-1; D is ambiguous. Germline values: CDR1 SGHRS, CDR2 YFSETQ. The ends were cut back, 2 bases at V and 7 bases at J, with 19 bases in the middle. The length of the CDR3 is 15 residues. Here the CDR3 reads CASSFNAGTALEQYF. CDR3 coding DNA: TGCGCCAGCAGCTTCAATGCAGGTACCGCCTTAGAGCAGTACTTC.

The chain has TRBV5-1 and TRBJ1-5; D is uncertain. Trimming took 2 bases from V and 5 from J, leaving 14 bases between them. CDR1 is SGHRS and CDR2 is YFSETQ in the germline V gene. There are 15 residues in the CDR3. CDR3 DNA sequence: TGCGCCAGCAGCTTACGCGCCACGGTCGATCAGCCCCAGCATTTT. Its translation is CASSLRATVDQPQHF.

This rearrangement joins TRBV6-1 to TRBJ2-7; 9 positions agree with TRBD1. The J segment lost 1 base and the V segment lost 5 bases, leaving 6 bases of the junction unmatched. CDR3 length: 15 amino acids. In germline, CDR1 is MNHNS, CDR2 SASEGT. CDR3 DNA sequence: TGTGCCAGCAGTCCTACCGGGACAGGGTCCTACGAGCAGTACTTC. Translation: CASSPTGTGSYEQYF.

V and J are TRBV10-3 and TRBJ2-2; 7 nucleotides match TRBD2. CDR1 ENHRY and CDR2 SYGVKD come from the germline V gene. The J segment lost 2 bases and the V segment lost 10 bases, leaving 4 bases of the junction unmatched. The CDR3 length is 13 residues. In DNA, the CDR3 is TGTGCCACAGGACTAGGAAACACCGGGGAGCTGTTTTTT. Translated: CATGLGNTGELFF.

The genes are TRBV6-6 and TRBJ1-1; possible D gene TRBD1, 6 bases. The CDR3 is made up of 14 amino acids. Trimming left V 7 bases short and J 0 bases short, with 12 bases between. Germline V gives CDR1 MNHNY, CDR2 SVGAGI (reference sequence). CDR3: CASNGQLMNTEAFF. The DNA of the CDR3 is TGTGCCAGCAACGGACAGCTTATGAACACTGAAGCTTTCTTT.

The V gene is TRBV29-1, the J gene TRBJ1-2; a possible D gene is TRBD1 (5 bases). Trimming cost V 6 bases and J 8 bases, with 16 bases left between them. CDR3 length: 12 residues. Germline V gene data show CDR1 as SQVTM and CDR2 as ANQGSEA. CDR3 sequence: CSVDAGIGGYTF. CDR3 sequence (DNA): TGCAGCGTCGATGCAGGGATTGGAGGCTACACCTTC.

This clone was seen only once. The chain is built from TRBV30 and TRBJ2-7; possible D gene TRBD2, 5 bases. This CDR3 region has 13 residues. Trimming took off 3 bases at V and 0 bases at J, with 9 bases between the two ends. Germline V gene data show CDR1 as GTSNPN and CDR2 as SVGIG (reference sequence). The CDR3 bases are TGTGCCTGGAGCAGCGGACTCTCCTACGAGCAGTACTTC. Its protein product is CAWSSGLSYEQYF.

The rearrangement joins TRBV7-8 to TRBJ2-7; D is possibly TRBD1 (6 bases). CDR1 and CDR2 (germline): SGHVS, FQNEAQ. The germline V and J ends were trimmed by 2 bases and 8 bases, with 13 bases remaining between them. The CDR3 has 13 amino acids. CDR3 loop: CASSLRTDPKQYF. The DNA for the CDR3 is TGTGCCAGCAGCTTACGGACAGACCCTAAGCAGTACTTC.